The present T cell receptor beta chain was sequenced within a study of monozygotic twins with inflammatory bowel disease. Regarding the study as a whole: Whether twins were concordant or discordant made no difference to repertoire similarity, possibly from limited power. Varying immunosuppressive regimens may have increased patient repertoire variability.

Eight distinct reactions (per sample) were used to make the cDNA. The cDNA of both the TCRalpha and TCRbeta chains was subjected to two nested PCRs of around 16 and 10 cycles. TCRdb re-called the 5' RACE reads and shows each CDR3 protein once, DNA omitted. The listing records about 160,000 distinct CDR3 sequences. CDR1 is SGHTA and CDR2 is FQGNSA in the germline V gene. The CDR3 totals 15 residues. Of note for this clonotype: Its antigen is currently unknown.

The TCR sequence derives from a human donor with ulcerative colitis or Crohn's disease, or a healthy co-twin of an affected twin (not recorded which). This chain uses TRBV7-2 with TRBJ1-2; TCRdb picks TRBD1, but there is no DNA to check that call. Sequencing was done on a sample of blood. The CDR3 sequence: CASSLGQGSLNGYTF.